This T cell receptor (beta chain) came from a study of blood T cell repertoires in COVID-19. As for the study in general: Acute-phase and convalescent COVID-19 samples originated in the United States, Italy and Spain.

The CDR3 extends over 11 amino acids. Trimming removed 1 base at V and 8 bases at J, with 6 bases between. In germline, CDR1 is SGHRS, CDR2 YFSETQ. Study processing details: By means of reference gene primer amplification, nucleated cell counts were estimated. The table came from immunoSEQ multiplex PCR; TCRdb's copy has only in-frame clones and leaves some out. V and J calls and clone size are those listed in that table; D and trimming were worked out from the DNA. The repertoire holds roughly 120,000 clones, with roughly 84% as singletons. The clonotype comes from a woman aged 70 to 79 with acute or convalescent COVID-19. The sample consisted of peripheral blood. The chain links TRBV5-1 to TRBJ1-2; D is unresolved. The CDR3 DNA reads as TGCGCCAGCAGCTTGTTAGAAGGCTACACCTTC. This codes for CASSLLEGYTF. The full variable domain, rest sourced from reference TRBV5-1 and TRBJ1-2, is KAGVTQTPRYLIKTRGQQVTLSCSPISGHRSVSWYQQTPGQGLQFLFEYFSETQRNKGNFPGRFSGRQFSNSRSEMNVSTLELGDSALYLCASSLLEGYTFGSGTRLTVV.